These 4 T cell receptor beta chains originate from one sample sequenced in a study of blood T cell repertoires in COVID-19. The protocol was immunoSEQ multiplex PCR, while the TCRdb copy is restricted to in-frame clones and leaves out a portion. This table holds about 73,000 clones, 77% found once. The sample consisted of peripheral blood. The receptors shown here come from a man aged 65 to 85 with COVID-19, enrolled during active disease.

This sequence joins TRBV4-3 and TRBJ2-5; D is perhaps TRBD2 (5 bases). V shed 0 bases and J shed 7 bases, with 15 bases lying between them. The CDR3 is 15 residues long. Germline CDR1 is LGHNA and CDR2 is YSLEER. The chain's CDR3 is CASSQDLTHEGTQYF. CDR3 DNA: TGCGCCAGCAGCCAAGATTTGACGCATGAGGGGACCCAGTACTTC.

The chain is built from TRBV19 and TRBJ1-2; a possible D gene is TRBD1 (6 bases). Germline values: CDR1 LNHDA, CDR2 SQIVND (reference sequence). The CDR3 loop spans 16 amino acids. V gave up 5 bases and J gave up 4 bases, with 20 bases separating them. The CDR3 nucleotides are TGTGCCAGTAGTCCCCTTGTCTTCAGGGGATCCTATGGCTACACCTTC. Translating it yields CASSPLVFRGSYGYTF.

This clone was observed a handful of times. The rearrangement joins TRBV20-1 to TRBJ2-7; 13 nucleotides match TRBD2. The CDR3 loop spans 16 amino acids. Germline CDR1 DFQATT, CDR2 SNEGSKA (reference sequence). J lost 4 bases, V lost 6 bases, and 12 bases had no gene match. CDR3 DNA sequence: TGCAGTGCCAGTGGGACTAGCGGGATTTCTCGGTACGAGCAGTACTTC. Encoded protein: CSASGTSGISRYEQYF.

The V and J genes are TRBV19 and TRBJ2-2; D not certain. This CDR3 comprises 14 residues. The germline CDR1 and CDR2 sequences are LNHDA and SQIVND (reference sequence). V was pared by 1 base and J by 1 base, with 4 bases between. The CDR3 spells CASSIAGNTGELFF. The CDR3 region has the DNA TGTGCCAGTAGTATAGCAGGGAACACCGGGGAGCTGTTTTTT.